Listed below are T cell receptor beta chains from one sample, sequenced in a study of cytomegalovirus exposure and HLA in healthy donors. Data came from immunoSEQ multiplex PCR; TCRdb stores just in-frame clones and leaves some out. The repertoire holds some 150,000 clones, with roughly 80% as singletons. Source material: PBMCs. The receptors were sampled from a woman under 30 in good health and CMV-seronegative. CDR3s include the opening cysteine and the closing phenylalanine or tryptophan. The D gene is left open where the match is weak. A row's size may be missing; if present it is once, few, many or a size class.

D gene	V gene	CDR3 length	clone size	J gene	CDR3 protein	CDR3 DNA
NA	TRBV7-9	13	NA	TRBJ1-2	CASSLDSSTGYTF	TGTGCCAGCAGTTTAGACTCCTCCACTGGCTACACCTTC
TRBD2	TRBV6-6	14	NA	TRBJ2-7	CASSLSGSSYEQYF	TGTGCCAGCAGTCTGAGCGGGAGCTCCTACGAGCAGTACTTC
NA	TRBV11-2	15	once	TRBJ2-7	CASSSTTAPSYEQYF	TGTGCCAGCAGCTCGACGACAGCACCATCCTACGAGCAGTACTTC
TRBD1	TRBV28	15	NA	TRBJ1-2	CASSSGQGRHYGYTF	TGTGCCAGCAGTTCCGGACAGGGAAGGCACTATGGCTACACCTTC
TRBD2	TRBV28	19	NA	TRBJ2-1	CASSPPARLAGLGSNEQFF	TGTGCCAGCAGCCCACCTGCTCGACTAGCGGGGCTGGGGAGCAATGAGCAGTTCTTC
TRBD2	TRBV4-1	15	NA	TRBJ2-7	CASSQSIAGVYEQYF	TGCGCCAGCAGCCAGTCCATAGCGGGAGTATACGAGCAGTACTTC
NA	TRBV18	14	NA	TRBJ2-4	CASSPGATKNIQYF	TGTGCCAGCTCACCAGGGGCCACCAAAAACATTCAGTACTTC
TRBD1	TRBV9	17	NA	TRBJ2-5	CASSYGPGTGTQGAQYF	TGTGCCAGCAGTTACGGCCCCGGGACAGGGACCCAAGGGGCCCAGTACTTC
TRBD2	TRBV5-4	15	once	TRBJ2-3	CASSLGLAGGDTQYF	TGTGCCAGCAGCTTGGGACTAGCGGGAGGGGATACGCAGTATTTT
TRBD1	TRBV7-9	15	NA	TRBJ2-7	CASSPTGQAFHEQYF	TGTGCCAGCAGTCCAACAGGACAGGCCTTCCACGAGCAGTACTTC
TRBD2	TRBV7-9	16	NA	TRBJ2-1	CASSLGSGSSYNEQFF	TGTGCCAGCAGCTTAGGCAGCGGGAGTTCCTACAATGAGCAGTTCTTC
TRBD1	TRBV10-3	14	NA	TRBJ2-7	CAISDKGGTGEQYF	TGTGCCATCTCGGACAAAGGGGGGACAGGCGAGCAGTACTTC
TRBD2	TRBV7-7	16	NA	TRBJ2-2	CASSIGRATNTGELFF	TGTGCTAGCAGCATAGGGAGGGCTACGAACACCGGGGAGCTGTTTTTT
TRBD2	TRBV7-9	17	NA	TRBJ2-1	CASSSLSGSRTYNEQFF	TGTGCCAGCAGCTCCCTTAGCGGGAGTAGGACCTACAATGAGCAGTTCTTC
NA	TRBV6-1	13	few	TRBJ1-4	CASSVESNEKLFF	TGTGCCAGCAGTGTCGAGTCAAATGAAAAACTGTTTTTT
TRBD2	TRBV2	15	NA	TRBJ2-5	CASLGGGGRGETQYF	TGTGCCAGCTTGGGGGGGGGCGGGAGGGGAGAGACCCAGTACTTC
NA	TRBV28	20	once	TRBJ2-2	CASSLSHPTTRASNTGELFF	TGTGCCAGCAGTTTATCCCACCCTACCACGAGGGCGTCGAACACCGGGGAGCTGTTTTTT
NA	TRBV6-1	15	NA	TRBJ2-7	CASSEVTLPTTLQYF	TGTGCCAGCAGTGAAGTTACACTGCCGACTACGTTGCAGTACTTC
TRBD2	TRBV29-1	14	NA	TRBJ2-7	CSSVRGRACREQYF	TGCAGCTCCGTTCGCGGGAGGGCTTGTCGCGAGCAGTACTTC
NA	TRBV27	13	NA	TRBJ1-4	CASSQTTNEKLFF	TGTGCCAGCAGTCAAACAACTAATGAAAAACTGTTTTTT
NA	TRBV9	14	NA	TRBJ2-7	CASSVTGSPYEQYF	TGTGCCAGCAGCGTAACAGGTAGCCCCTACGAGCAGTACTTC
TRBD1	TRBV19	16	NA	TRBJ2-5	CASSMLSGTGKETQYF	TGTGCCAGTAGTATGCTCTCCGGGACAGGGAAGGAGACCCAGTACTTC
NA	TRBV28	11	NA	TRBJ2-3	CASSRTDTQYF	TGTGCCAGCAGTCGGACAGATACGCAGTATTTT
TRBD2	TRBV11-3	16	few	TRBJ2-3	CASSAAGVSGTDTQYF	TGTGCCAGCAGCGCCGCGGGGGTGAGCGGCACAGATACGCAGTATTTT
NA	TRBV7-2	13	NA	TRBJ1-1	CASSLELRTEAFF	TGTGCCAGCAGCTTAGAACTGCGGACTGAAGCTTTCTTT
NA	TRBV6-6	12	NA	TRBJ2-7	CASSSSSYEQYF	TGTGCCAGCAGTTCTAGCTCCTACGAGCAGTACTTC
TRBD1	TRBV12-5	13	NA	TRBJ2-3	CASGLVGTGTQYF	TGTGCTAGTGGTTTGGTAGGGACAGGGACGCAGTATTTT
NA	TRBV5-1	13	NA	TRBJ1-6	CASGLDSNSPLHF	TGCGCCAGCGGCCTGGATAGCAATTCACCCCTCCACTTT
TRBD1	TRBV7-2	14	few	TRBJ1-2	CASSFTGGAYGYTF	TGTGCCAGCAGCTTTACAGGGGGGGCCTATGGCTACACCTTC
NA	TRBV28	16	NA	TRBJ1-3	CASSLYPGISGNTIYF	TGTGCCAGCAGTCTTTACCCGGGTATCTCTGGAAACACCATATATTTT
TRBD1	TRBV7-8	13	NA	TRBJ2-7	CASSYGTVLEQYF	TGTGCCAGCAGCTACGGGACAGTTCTCGAGCAGTACTTC
TRBD1	TRBV29-1	14	NA	TRBJ2-7	CSVETGQGSYEQYF	TGCAGCGTTGAAACAGGACAGGGTTCCTACGAGCAGTACTTC
TRBD1	TRBV28	15	NA	TRBJ1-2	CASRDGGQEHSGYTF	TGTGCCAGCAGAGACGGGGGACAGGAACATAGTGGCTACACCTTC
NA	TRBV6-1	14	NA	TRBJ2-2	CASSVKGESGELFF	TGTGCCAGCAGTGTCAAGGGGGAAAGCGGGGAGCTGTTTTTT
TRBD1	TRBV11-3	16	NA	TRBJ1-4	CASSTHRGQANEKLFF	TGTGCCAGCAGCACACACAGGGGGCAGGCGAATGAAAAACTGTTTTTT
TRBD1	TRBV11-2	18	NA	TRBJ2-6	CASSIRQGLTSGANVLTF	TGTGCCAGCAGCATAAGACAGGGGTTAACCTCTGGGGCCAACGTCCTGACTTTC
NA	TRBV18	13	NA	TRBJ2-5	CASSPRGVETQYF	TGTGCCAGCTCACCACGGGGAGTGGAGACCCAGTACTTC
NA	TRBV5-1	12	NA	TRBJ2-7	CASSSGVGEQYF	TGCGCCAGCAGCTCGGGGGTTGGCGAGCAGTACTTC
NA	TRBV5-1	14	once	TRBJ1-2	CASSLEATGYGYTF	TGCGCCAGCAGCTTGGAGGCGACGGGCTATGGCTACACCTTC
NA	TRBV19	14	NA	TRBJ1-1	CASSIGVPRAEAFF	TGTGCCAGTAGTATTGGGGTCCCGAGGGCTGAAGCTTTCTTT
NA	TRBV30	16	few	TRBJ2-2	CAWSVLGRRTTGELFF	TGTGCCTGGAGTGTATTAGGCAGGAGGACGACAGGGGAGCTGTTTTTT
NA	TRBV7-2	15	NA	TRBJ2-3	CASSLQGRAVDTQYF	TGTGCCAGCAGCCTTCAAGGCAGGGCAGTCGATACGCAGTATTTT
TRBD1	TRBV30	13	NA	TRBJ2-6	CAGTGAGANVLTF	TGTGCCGGAACAGGGGCTGGGGCCAACGTCCTGACTTTC
NA	TRBV5-5	14	NA	TRBJ1-1	CASSQMGPNTEAFF	TGTGCCAGCAGCCAAATGGGCCCAAACACTGAAGCTTTCTTT
NA	TRBV28	10	NA	TRBJ1-2	CATVGYGYTF	TGTGCGACAGTGGGGTATGGCTACACCTTC
NA	TRBV21-1	17	NA	TRBJ2-1	CASSKVLAGSSYNEQFF	TGTGCCAGCAGCAAAGTGCTAGCGGGCAGCTCCTACAATGAGCAGTTCTTC
NA	TRBV19	15	NA	TRBJ2-5	CASSNSRVTKETQYF	TGTGCCAGTAGTAACTCGCGGGTGACCAAAGAGACCCAGTACTTC
NA	TRBV30	13	NA	TRBJ2-3	CAWVGLSTDTQYF	TGTGCCTGGGTGGGGCTTAGCACAGATACGCAGTATTTT